A selection of T cell receptor beta chains follows, all from one sample in a study of tumor and adjacent non-tumor tissue in lung cancer. MiXCR, run by TCRdb on the multiplex PCR reads, gives a single entry per CDR3 protein. The sample lists about 100,000 distinct CDR3 sequences, more than 55% occurring once. Sequenced material: distant non-tumor lung tissue. Receptors were obtained from a man between 25 and 39 years old with non-small cell lung cancer. CDR3s include the opening cysteine and the closing phenylalanine or tryptophan.

TRBJ1-2,TRBV29-1,CNVGTGVPGYTF
TRBJ2-5,TRBV11-3,CASSLSGTSKETQYF
TRBJ2-7,TRBV20-1,CSAQFRDRGLEQYF
TRBJ1-6,TRBV20-1,CSARDEGRGYSPFHF
TRBJ2-1,TRBV11-2,CANRPTGDYNEQFF
TRBJ2-3,TRBV11-3,CVSSPEATDTQYF
TRBJ2-5,TRBV14,CASRSGQQETQYF
TRBJ1-1,TRBV20-1,CSASYGTGNTEAFF
TRBJ1-4,TRBV6-2/TRBV6-3,CASSYSGTVEKLFF
TRBJ2-1,TRBV5-4,CASSFGGPRGNEQFF
TRBJ2-1,TRBV24-1,CATSDSRTGGKNEQFF
TRBJ1-5,TRBV6-5,CVSSAWRASGNQPQHF
TRBJ2-7,TRBV20-1,CSARGTGGFFYEQYF
TRBJ2-1,TRBV5-4,CASSLGARGYNEQFF
TRBJ2-3,TRBV7-8,CASSLESDTQYF
TRBJ2-4,TRBV6-1,CASRDGYKNIQYF
TRBJ2-5,TRBV20-1,CNAPIGRLLKTHYF
TRBJ2-1,TRBV4-3,CASSHGERGVGEQFF
TRBJ2-1,TRBV13,CASSLNRESGAFYNEQFF
TRBJ1-1,TRBV4-2,CASSPHLNTEAFF
TRBJ2-1,TRBV4-1,CASSQLYNREQFF
TRBJ1-1,TRBV4-3,CASSQDKWFSEAFF
TRBJ2-3,TRBV6-2/TRBV6-3,CASSYRIEVDDGVTDTQYF
TRBJ1-1,TRBV11-2,CASSFGQDTESFF
TRBJ2-2,TRBV6-1,CASSDRTHAQTRELFF
TRBJ2-7,TRBV20-1,CSTSRLAGGEQYF
TRBJ2-7,TRBV11-2,CASSWSSTSFEQYF
TRBJ2-1,TRBV20-1,CSATQGSGNELFF
TRBJ2-2,TRBV12-3/TRBV12-4,CASSLTGLGVLGELFF
TRBJ2-5,TRBV4-1,CASSQRGGGGETQYF
TRBJ2-7,TRBV11-2,CANTQETYEQYF
TRBJ2-7,TRBV12-3/TRBV12-4,CASRRGTSGSYEQYF